The 9 T cell receptor beta chains in this list originate from one sample, sequenced in a study of cytomegalovirus exposure and HLA in healthy donors. Vbeta (60) and Jbeta (13) primers were used in the PCR. Data came from immunoSEQ multiplex PCR; TCRdb stores just in-frame clones and leaves some out. The profile shows 180,000 or so clones, around 68% of them singletons. Source material: PBMCs. The receptors were gathered from a man aged 40-55 years in good health and CMV-seronegative.

The chain combines TRBV9 with TRBJ1-3, with D tentatively TRBD1 (5 bases). V was pared by 0 bases and J by 4 bases, with 8 bases between. The CDR3 has 14 residues. CDR1 is SGDLS, CDR2 YYNGEE, per germline. DNA for the CDR3: TGTGCCAGCAGCGTAGGACCAGGGGGAAACACCATATATTTT. It specifies CASSVGPGGNTIYF.

The rearrangement joins TRBV7-2 to TRBJ2-4; 13 bases line up with TRBD2. CDR1 and CDR2 from the germline V gene are SGHTA and FQGNSA. Trimming cost V 5 bases and J 4 bases; bases outside gene matches: 5. This CDR3 contains 16 residues. The CDR3 is CASSPPGLAGKNIQYF. In DNA form, the CDR3 reads TGTGCCAGCAGCCCGCCGGGACTAGCGGGGAAAAACATTCAGTACTTC.

V gene TRBV18 combines with J gene TRBJ1-1, with TRBD1 as a possible D gene (5 bases). In germline, CDR1 is KGHSH, CDR2 LQKENI. The CDR3 runs to 15 residues. Between the trimmed V and J ends, which lost 1 base and 2 bases, there was a span of 11 bases. The CDR3 loop reads CASSPLQEFNTEAFF. Here the CDR3 DNA reads TGTGCCAGCTCACCACTACAGGAGTTTAACACTGAAGCTTTCTTT. Variable domain in full (rest from reference TRBV18 and TRBJ1-1): NAGVMQNPRHLVRRRGQEARLRCSPMKGHSHVYWYRQLPEEGLKFMVYLQKENIIDESGMPKERFSAEFPKEGPSILRIQQVVRGDSAAYFCASSPLQEFNTEAFFGQGTRLTVV.

Worth noting for this clone: One junction end disagrees with the germline gene, perhaps due to a read error. The V call is TRBV5-1, the J call TRBJ2-5; 8 bases align to TRBD2. Germline CDR1 and CDR2: SGHRS and YFSETQ. The CDR3 runs 16 residues. This CDR3 is CASSSLGAGVKETRYF. CDR3 nucleotide sequence: TGCGCCAGCAGCTCCCTAGGAGCGGGAGTGAAAGAGACCCGGTACTTC.

This sequence joins TRBV4-3 and TRBJ2-1; 10 nucleotides match TRBD1. Trimming at V came to 4 bases and at J to 2 bases, leaving 5 bases not matched to a gene. Looked up from germline, CDR1 is LGHNA and CDR2 is YSLEER. The CDR3 length is 16 residues. Written as DNA, the CDR3 is TGCGCCAGCAGCCCCTCGACAGGGGGCACCTACAATGAGCAGTTCTTC. Translating it yields CASSPSTGGTYNEQFF.

This chain connects TRBV7-6 to TRBJ2-5, with a weak D call TRBD2 (6 bases). This CDR3 is built from 15 residues. Trimming took off 8 bases at V and 2 bases at J, with 18 bases between the two ends. In germline, CDR1 is SGHVS, CDR2 FNYEAQ. CDR3 sequence reads: CASGWGTGRQETQYF. Here the CDR3 DNA reads TGTGCCAGCGGCTGGGGGACTGGGCGGCAAGAGACCCAGTACTTC.

This clone came up a few times. The chain recombines TRBV7-8 with TRBJ2-3, with D tentatively TRBD2 (5 bases). Germline V lookup: CDR1 SGHVS, CDR2 FQNEAQ. V lost 2 bases and J 0 bases, leaving 9 bases between the germline ends. The CDR3 spans 15 residues. The CDR3 nucleotides are TGTGCCAGCAGCTTAAGGAGCGGTAGCACAGATACGCAGTATTTT. Amino acid sequence: CASSLRSGSTDTQYF.

The chain has TRBV6-5 and TRBJ1-1; 7 bases map to TRBD1. Germline-derived CDR1 and CDR2 are MNHEY and SVGAGI. The CDR3 runs 13 residues. V shed 5 bases, J shed 6 bases, and the junction held 6 bases outside the gene matches. The CDR3 loop reads CASSDDRVSEAFF. The CDR3 DNA follows: TGTGCCAGCAGTGACGACAGGGTTTCTGAAGCTTTCTTT.

The chain carries TRBV5-1 and TRBJ2-1; 8 positions match TRBD2. J lost 9 bases, V lost 3 bases, and 11 bases had no gene match. The length of the CDR3 is 15 residues. Per germline, CDR1 SGHRS and CDR2 YFSETQ. CDR3 residues: CASSSAGVPTIEQFF. DNA for the CDR3: TGCGCCAGCAGCTCAGCGGGGGTTCCTACAATTGAGCAGTTCTTC. Filled out from reference TRBV5-1 and TRBJ2-1, the complete variable domain reads KAGVTQTPRYLIKTRGQQVTLSCSPISGHRSVSWYQQTPGQGLQFLFEYFSETQRNKGNFPGRFSGRQFSNSRSEMNVSTLELGDSALYLCASSSAGVPTIEQFFGPGTRLTVL.